In its sample, the clone carrying this T cell receptor beta chain was seen many times. This table comes from immunoSEQ multiplex PCR, and its TCRdb copy is limited to in-frame clones, with some not included. This sample carries under 200,000 clones, about 85% of them seen once, and the ten largest clones take 9.8%. The CDR3 is 15 amino acids. CDR1 is MDHEN and CDR2 is SYDVKM in the germline V gene. Losses at the gene ends were 6 bases for V and 0 bases for J; bases not matched to a gene: 5. The data stem from a study of blood T cell repertoires in COVID-19. Across the whole study: Donors in the United States, Italy and Spain gave samples during acute or convalescent COVID-19.

Sequencing was performed on peripheral blood. The chain employs TRBV28 and TRBJ1-5; TRBD1 matches 7 bases. The receptor's source is a woman older than 75 with acute or convalescent COVID-19. CDR3 protein: CASSLTGNSNQPQHF. The CDR3 DNA sequence: TGTGCCAGCAGCTTGACAGGGAATAGCAATCAGCCCCAGCATTTT.